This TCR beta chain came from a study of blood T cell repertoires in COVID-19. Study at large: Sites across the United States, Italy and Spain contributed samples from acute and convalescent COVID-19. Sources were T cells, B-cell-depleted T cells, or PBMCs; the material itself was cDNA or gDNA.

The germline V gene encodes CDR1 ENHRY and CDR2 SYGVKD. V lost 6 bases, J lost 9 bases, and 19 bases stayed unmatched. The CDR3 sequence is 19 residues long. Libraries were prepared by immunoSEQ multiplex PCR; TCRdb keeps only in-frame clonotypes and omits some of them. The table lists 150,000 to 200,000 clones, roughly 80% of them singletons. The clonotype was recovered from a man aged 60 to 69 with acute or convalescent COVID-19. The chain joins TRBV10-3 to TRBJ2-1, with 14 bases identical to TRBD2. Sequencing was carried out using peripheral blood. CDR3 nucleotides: TGTGCCATCAGAAAAACTTTAAAGACTAGCGGGGGGGCGTACGGTGAGCAGTTCTTC. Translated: CAIRKTLKTSGGAYGEQFF.